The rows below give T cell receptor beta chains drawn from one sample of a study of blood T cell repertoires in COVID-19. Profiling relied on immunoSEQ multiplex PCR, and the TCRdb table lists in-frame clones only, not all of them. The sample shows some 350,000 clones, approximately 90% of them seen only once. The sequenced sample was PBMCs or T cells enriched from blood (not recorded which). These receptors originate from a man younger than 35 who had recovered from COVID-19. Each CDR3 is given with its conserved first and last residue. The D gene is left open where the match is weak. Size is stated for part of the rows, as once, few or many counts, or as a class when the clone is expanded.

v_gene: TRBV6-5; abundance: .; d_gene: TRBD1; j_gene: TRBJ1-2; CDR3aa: CASIITGGFGYTF; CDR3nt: TGTGCCAGCATAATAACAGGGGGCTTTGGCTACACCTTC
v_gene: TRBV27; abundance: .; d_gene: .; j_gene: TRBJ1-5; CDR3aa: CASSLGTKGSNQPQHF; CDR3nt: TGTGCCAGCAGTTTGGGGACAAAGGGGAGCAATCAGCCCCAGCATTTT
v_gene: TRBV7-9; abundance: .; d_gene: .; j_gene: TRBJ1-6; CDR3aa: CASSQQGEGTSPLHF; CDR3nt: TGTGCCAGCAGCCAACAGGGAGAGGGTACTTCACCCCTCCACTTT
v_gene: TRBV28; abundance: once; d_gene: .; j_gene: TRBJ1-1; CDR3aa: CASSLQGLNTEAFF; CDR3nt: TGTGCCAGCAGTTTGCAGGGCTTGAACACTGAAGCTTTCTTT
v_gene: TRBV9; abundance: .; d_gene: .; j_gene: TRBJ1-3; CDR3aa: CASSAQTVSGNTIYF; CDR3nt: TGTGCCAGCAGCGCGCAGACAGTGTCTGGAAACACCATATATTTT
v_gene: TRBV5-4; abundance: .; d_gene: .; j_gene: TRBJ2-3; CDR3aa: CASSLALRGSDTQYF; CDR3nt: TGTGCCAGCAGCTTGGCCTTAAGGGGCTCAGATACGCAGTATTTT
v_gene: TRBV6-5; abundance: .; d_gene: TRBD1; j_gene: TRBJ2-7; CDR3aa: CASSPGTGVYEQYF; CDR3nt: TGTGCCAGCAGTCCCGGGACAGGCGTTTACGAGCAGTACTTC
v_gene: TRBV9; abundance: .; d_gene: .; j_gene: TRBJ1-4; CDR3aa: CASSVGSSAGNEKLFF; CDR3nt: TGTGCCAGCAGCGTGGGTTCCTCGGCAGGGAATGAAAAACTGTTTTTT
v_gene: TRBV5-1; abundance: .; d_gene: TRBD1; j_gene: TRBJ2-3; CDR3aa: CASSLGTQGADTQYF; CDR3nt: TGCGCCAGCAGCTTGGGGACCCAGGGGGCAGATACGCAGTATTTT
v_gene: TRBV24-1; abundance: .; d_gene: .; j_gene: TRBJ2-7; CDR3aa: CATSDSGQRSDEQYF; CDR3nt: TGTGCCACCAGTGATTCTGGACAGAGATCTGACGAGCAGTACTTC
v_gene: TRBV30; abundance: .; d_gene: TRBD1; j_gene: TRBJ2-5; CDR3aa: CAWSPGQGGGETQYF; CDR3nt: TGTGCCTGGAGTCCGGGACAGGGAGGAGGAGAGACCCAGTACTTC
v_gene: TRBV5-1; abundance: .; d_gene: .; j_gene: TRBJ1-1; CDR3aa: CASSLGQVNTEAFF; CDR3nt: TGCGCCAGCAGCTTGGGACAAGTGAACACTGAAGCTTTCTTT
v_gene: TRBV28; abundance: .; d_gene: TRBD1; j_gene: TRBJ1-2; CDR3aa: CASSLNWDRVDGYTF; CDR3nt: TGTGCCAGCAGCCTCAACTGGGACAGGGTCGATGGCTACACCTTC